The 16 T cell receptor beta chains in this list originate from one sample, sequenced in a study of regulatory T cells in long-lasting Graves disease. Building of the TCR beta libraries involved iRepertoire HTBI primers and Arm-PCR of CDR3 regions. TCRdb reanalysed the multiplex PCR reads using MiXCR and keeps one entry per CDR3 protein. There are roughly 500,000 distinct CDR3 sequences in the sample; less than 15% occur only once, and 10% lies in the top ten. The sample's time point: newly diagnosed GD, antithyroid drugs for less than 3 months. Extracted PBMC RNA gave rise to the TCR library. These data were also filed under a second study, of T cells in Graves' hyperthyroidism and ophthalmopathy.

The specimen was peripheral blood mononuclear cells (PBMCs), collected at new diagnosis, from a patient treated with antithyroid drugs. Receptor source: a man under 40 with Graves disease.

This clonotype came up many times. The J gene is TRBJ2-7, the V gene TRBV13; TRBD1 aligns across 8 bases. The CDR3 runs 16 residues. The germline V gene has CDR1 PRHDT and CDR2 FYEKMQ (reference sequence). V was pared by 4 bases and J by 1 base, with 9 bases of the junction left unmatched. The CDR3 nucleotides are TGTGCCAGCAGCTCACAGGACAGGGCCTATTCCTACGAGCAGTACTTC. Amino acids: CASSSQDRAYSYEQYF.

This clonotype has at least ten counts. The chain links TRBV11-3 to TRBJ2-1; TRBD1 aligns across 7 bases. With 2 bases clipped from V and 6 bases from J, the junction kept 7 bases outside the gene matches. This CDR3 is 15 amino acids long. CDR1 SGHNT and CDR2 YENEEA come from the germline V gene. The CDR3 region has the DNA TGTGCCAGCAGCTTAACGACAGGGCCCTTCAATGAGCAGTTCTTC. It yields the protein CASSLTTGPFNEQFF. Full variable domain (rest looked up from reference TRBV11-3 and TRBJ2-1): EAGVVQSPRYKIIEKKQPVAFWCNPISGHNTLYWYLQNLGQGPELLIRYENEEAVDDSQLPKDRFSAERLKGVDSTLKIQPAELGDSAVYLCASSLTTGPFNEQFFGPGTRLTVL.

The chain combines TRBV12-3 or TRBV12-4 with TRBJ2-5; D perhaps matches TRBD2 (6 bases). V lost 3 bases to trimming and J lost 1 base, with 18 bases between them. There are 17 residues in the CDR3. The CDR3 bases are TGTGCCAGCAGTTTCCTGCGGGATTACCAGGGCCAAGAGACCCAGTACTTC. Amino acids: CASSFLRDYQGQETQYF.

The chain has TRBV27 and TRBJ1-5, with TRBD1 matching over 12 bases. CDR1 is MNHEY and CDR2 is SMNVEV in the germline V gene (reference sequence). The J segment lost 6 bases and the V segment lost 5 bases, leaving 11 bases of the junction unmatched. The CDR3 is 17 residues long. The CDR3 reads CASSLRTGTGGSQPQHF. The DNA of the CDR3 is TGTGCCAGCAGTCTTAGAACGGGGACAGGGGGCAGTCAGCCCCAGCATTTT.

J is TRBJ1-2 and V is TRBV6-2 or TRBV6-3; a possible D gene is TRBD1 (5 bases). The CDR3 consists of 14 residues. Germline CDR1 and CDR2: MNHEY and SVGEGT. V was trimmed by 5 bases and J by 7 bases, leaving 17 bases between them. The CDR3 reads CASSVRGSTSGYTF. Here the CDR3 DNA reads TGTGCCAGCAGTGTGCGGGGGTCGACAAGTGGCTACACCTTC.

This clonotype was counted at least ten times. The chain has TRBV7-6 and TRBJ2-3; weak D call: TRBD2 (5 bases). Trimming removed 2 bases from V and 5 bases from J, with 11 bases in between. The CDR3 loop spans 14 amino acids. Per germline, CDR1 SGHVS and CDR2 FNYEAQ. The DNA for the CDR3 is TGTGCCAGCAGCTTATTAGCTAGCCGAGATACGCAGTATTTT. Encoded protein: CASSLLASRDTQYF.

At least ten counts were recorded for this clonotype. CDR3 region: CASSPGTSGRPGTQYF. The CDR3 DNA is TGTGCCAGCAGTCCAGGGACTAGCGGGCGCCCAGGCACGCAGTATTTT. The chain is built from TRBV27 and TRBJ2-3, with 12 bases lining up with TRBD2. Germline V gene sequence: CDR1 MNHEY, CDR2 SMNVEV (reference sequence). Trimming at V came to 5 bases and at J to 9 bases, leaving 12 bases not matched to a gene. This CDR3 contains 16 residues.

The V gene is TRBV15, the J gene TRBJ2-3; no clear D gene. The CDR3 runs to 13 residues. Trimming took off 8 bases at V and 6 bases at J, with 15 bases between the two ends. Germline V gene sequence: CDR1 LNHNV, CDR2 YYDKDF (reference sequence). The CDR3 is CATGNKKWDTQYF. DNA for the CDR3: TGTGCCACCGGCAATAAAAAGTGGGATACGCAGTATTTT.

The V and J genes are TRBV5-8 and TRBJ1-2, with a possible D match to TRBD1 (5 bases). The germline V and J ends were trimmed by 0 bases and 6 bases, with 15 bases remaining between them. Germline CDR1 and CDR2: SGHTS and YDEGEE. This CDR3 has 15 residues. The CDR3 DNA sequence: TGTGCCAGCAGCTTGGCCGGGACTCCTAGGAATGGCTACACCTTC. Translated, it gives CASSLAGTPRNGYTF.

This clonotype occurred a few times. The V gene is TRBV6-1, the J gene TRBJ2-7, with D uncertain. This CDR3 region has 13 residues. Trimming shortened V by 8 bases and J by 3 bases, and 14 bases separated the two germline ends. CDR1 is MNHNS and CDR2 is SASEGT in the germline V gene. The CDR3 DNA reads TGTGCCAGCGCGAAAGATAACATCTACGAGCAGTACTTC. This codes for CASAKDNIYEQYF.

Ten or more counts support this clonotype. This chain links TRBV6-1 with TRBJ2-1, with 10 bases that match TRBD2. V lost 4 bases, J lost 7 bases, and 4 bases stayed unmatched. Germline lookup yields CDR1 MNHNS and CDR2 SASEGT. The CDR3 extends over 14 amino acids. DNA of the CDR3: TGTGCCAGCAGTGCTAGCGGGAGTACAAATGAGCAGTTCTTC. This encodes CASSASGSTNEQFF.

The chain has TRBV20-1 and TRBJ2-5; 8 bases are shared with TRBD2. The J segment lost 7 bases and the V segment lost 6 bases, leaving 7 bases of the junction unmatched. Germline CDR1 is DFQATT and CDR2 is SNEGSKA (reference sequence). CDR3 size: 12 residues. The CDR3 reads CSARGGVGTQYF. The CDR3 coding sequence is TGCAGTGCACGGGGGGGTGTGGGGACCCAGTACTTC.

This clonotype was observed at least ten times. The genes are TRBV12-3 or TRBV12-4 and TRBJ2-3; D call uncertain. V was trimmed by 2 bases and J by 2 bases, leaving 8 bases between them. The CDR3 length is 14 residues. CDR3 coding DNA: TGTGCCAGCAGTTTAATGACAAACACAGATACGCAGTATTTT. The encoded protein is CASSLMTNTDTQYF.

This sequence joins TRBV2 and TRBJ1-1, with D hard to call. V gave up 7 bases and J gave up 6 bases, with 9 bases separating them. Germline V gene lookup returns CDR1 SNHLY and CDR2 FYNNEI. The CDR3 is made up of 11 amino acids. CDR3 DNA: TGTGCCAGCATAGCGGCGGCTGAAGCTTTCTTT. As protein: CASIAAAEAFF.

This clonotype was counted ten times or more. J is TRBJ2-7 and V is TRBV20-1; D is undetermined. Trimming cost V 3 bases and J 4 bases, with 7 bases left between them. Germline V CDR1 and CDR2: DFQATT, SNEGSKA (reference sequence). This CDR3 is 11 amino acids long. The chain's CDR3 is CSARTIYEQYF. The DNA for the CDR3 is TGCAGTGCTAGGACAATTTACGAGCAGTACTTC.

This clonotype was detected only a few times. The chain joins TRBV27 to TRBJ2-7; 8 bases line up with TRBD1. Germline lookup yields CDR1 MNHEY and CDR2 SMNVEV (reference sequence). The CDR3 has 21 residues. V was clipped by 2 bases and J by 2 bases; unmatched bases: 23. The CDR3 region has the DNA TGTGCCAGCAGTTTACCGTTTGGGACAGAGACAGGGGACTTAGAAACCTACGAGCAGTACTTC. It specifies CASSLPFGTETGDLETYEQYF.